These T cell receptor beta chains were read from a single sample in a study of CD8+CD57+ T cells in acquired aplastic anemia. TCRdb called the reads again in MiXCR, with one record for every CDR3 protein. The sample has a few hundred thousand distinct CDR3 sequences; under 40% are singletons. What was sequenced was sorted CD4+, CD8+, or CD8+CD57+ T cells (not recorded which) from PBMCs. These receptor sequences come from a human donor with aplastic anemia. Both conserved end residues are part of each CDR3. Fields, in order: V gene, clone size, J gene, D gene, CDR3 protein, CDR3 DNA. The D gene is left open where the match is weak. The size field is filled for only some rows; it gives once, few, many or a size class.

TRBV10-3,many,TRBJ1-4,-,CAISVKPGRANEKLFF,TGTGCCATCAGTGTCAAGCCCGGGCGGGCTAATGAAAAACTGTTTTTT
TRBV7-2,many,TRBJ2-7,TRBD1,CASSSSTGVQYF,TGTGCCAGCAGCTCCAGTACAGGGGTTCAGTACTTC
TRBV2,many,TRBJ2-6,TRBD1,CASRADRGTGANVLTF,TGTGCCAGCAGGGCCGACAGGGGTACTGGGGCCAACGTCCTGACTTTC
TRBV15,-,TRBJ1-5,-,CATSRDANQPQHF,TGTGCCACCAGCAGAGACGCAAACCAGCCCCAGCATTTT
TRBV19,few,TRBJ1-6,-,CASSGGTSSPNSPLHF,TGTGCCAGTAGTGGAGGGACCTCTTCGCCAAATTCACCCCTCCACTTT
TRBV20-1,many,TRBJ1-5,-,CSARQGREQPQHF,TGCAGTGCTAGACAGGGGCGCGAACAGCCCCAGCATTTT
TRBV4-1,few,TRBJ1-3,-,CASSQDVYGGQTDTIYF,TGCGCCAGCAGCCAAGATGTTTATGGGGGGCAAACGGACACCATATATTTT
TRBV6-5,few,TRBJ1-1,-,CASSYSMGRGGTEAFF,TGTGCCAGCAGTTACTCGATGGGCAGGGGAGGTACTGAAGCTTTCTTT
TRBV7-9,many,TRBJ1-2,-,CASSPTPGSDYGYTF,TGTGCCAGCAGCCCGACGCCAGGGAGTGACTATGGCTACACCTTC
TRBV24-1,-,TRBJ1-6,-,CTGLSPLHF,TGTACCGGGCTCTCACCCCTCCACTTT
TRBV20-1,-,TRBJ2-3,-,CSARPPWGTDTQYF,TGCAGTGCTAGGCCCCCTTGGGGCACAGATACGCAGTATTTT
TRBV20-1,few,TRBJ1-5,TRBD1,CSARKSGRGLEEPQHF,TGCAGTGCTAGAAAGAGTGGCAGGGGGTTGGAGGAGCCCCAGCATTTT
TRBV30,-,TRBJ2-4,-,CAWNQDRHIQYF,TGTGCCTGGAATCAGGATCGGCACATTCAGTACTTC
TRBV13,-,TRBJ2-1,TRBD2,CASSSALAGGRVGYNEQFF,TGTGCCAGCAGCTCCGCTCTAGCGGGGGGGCGCGTTGGCTACAATGAGCAGTTCTTC
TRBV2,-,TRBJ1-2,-,CAITRDAARYGYTF,TGTGCCATCACACGGGACGCCGCTCGGTATGGCTACACCTTC
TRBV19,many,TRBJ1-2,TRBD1,CASSTPRGQGHGYTF,TGTGCCAGTAGTACTCCCCGGGGACAGGGCCATGGCTACACCTTC
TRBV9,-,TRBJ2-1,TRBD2,CASSVAGVRGVEQFF,TGTGCCAGCAGCGTAGCCGGCGTACGGGGGGTTGAGCAGTTCTTC
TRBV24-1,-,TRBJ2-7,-,CASSLNGFRNEQYF,TGTGCCAGCAGTTTAAACGGATTTAGAAACGAGCAGTACTTC
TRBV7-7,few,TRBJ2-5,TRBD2,CASSLEAGGLETQYF,TGTGCTAGCAGCTTAGAAGCGGGGGGTTTGGAGACCCAGTACTTC
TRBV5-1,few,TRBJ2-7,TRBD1,CASSLEQGSSYEQYF,TGCGCCAGCAGCTTGGAACAGGGGTCCTCCTACGAGCAGTACTTC
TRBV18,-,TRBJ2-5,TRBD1,CASSPLQGPNSQTQYF,TGTGCCAGCTCACCGCTACAGGGGCCAAATTCGCAGACCCAGTACTTC
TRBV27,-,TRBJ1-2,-,CASGQGSFTYGYTF,TGTGCCAGCGGTCAGGGTTCTTTCACCTATGGCTACACCTTC
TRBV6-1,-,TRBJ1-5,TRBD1,CASRDRGYVGNQPQHF,TGTGCCAGCCGGGACAGGGGATATGTGGGCAATCAGCCCCAGCATTTT
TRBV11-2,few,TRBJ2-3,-,CASSLFARNTDTQYF,TGTGCCAGCAGCTTATTTGCTAGAAACACAGATACGCAGTATTTT
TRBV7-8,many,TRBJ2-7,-,CASSFLETSHEQYF,TGTGCCAGCAGCTTCCTAGAGACTAGTCACGAGCAGTACTTC
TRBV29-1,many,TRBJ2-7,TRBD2,CSARGSGIYEQYF,TGCAGCGCCCGTGGGAGCGGGATCTACGAGCAGTACTTC
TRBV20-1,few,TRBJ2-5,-,CSAPGRETQYF,TGCAGTGCCCCGGGGAGGGAGACCCAGTACTTC
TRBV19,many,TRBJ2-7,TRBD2,CASSIWEGEQYF,TGTGCCAGTAGTATTTGGGAGGGCGAGCAGTACTTC
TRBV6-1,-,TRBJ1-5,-,CASSNLPDGDQPRHF,TGTGCCAGCAGCAACCTCCCTGACGGCGATCAGCCCCGGCATTTT
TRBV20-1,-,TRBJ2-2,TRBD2,CSARRLAGGLGELFF,TGCAGTGCTCGTAGACTAGCGGGGGGGCTCGGGGAGCTGTTTTTT
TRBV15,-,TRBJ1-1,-,CASILIRGPNTEALF,TGTGCCAGCATCCTTATCAGGGGACCGAACACTGAAGCTCTCTTT
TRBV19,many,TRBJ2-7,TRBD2,CASKITSGDDYEQYF,TGTGCCAGTAAGATAACTAGCGGGGACGACTACGAGCAGTACTTC
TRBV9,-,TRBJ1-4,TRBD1,CASSVGTGGGKSEKLFF,TGTGCCAGCAGCGTCGGGACAGGGGGAGGGAAAAGTGAAAAACTGTTTTTT
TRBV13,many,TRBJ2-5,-,CASSLGRPGPTQYF,TGTGCCAGCAGCTTAGGTCGTCCGGGTCCCACCCAGTACTTC
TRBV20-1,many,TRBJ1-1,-,CSASFQGAGAFF,TGCAGTGCTAGTTTCCAGGGAGCTGGGGCTTTCTTT
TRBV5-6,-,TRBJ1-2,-,CASSLEFRAAYTF,TGTGCCAGCAGCTTAGAATTCAGAGCGGCCTACACCTTC
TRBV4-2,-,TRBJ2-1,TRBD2,CASSQDLREENEQFF,TGTGCCAGCAGCCAAGATTTGCGGGAGGAAAATGAGCAGTTCTTC
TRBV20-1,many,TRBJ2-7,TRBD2,CSIAIAGDREQYF,TGCAGTATAGCCATAGCGGGAGATCGGGAGCAGTACTTC
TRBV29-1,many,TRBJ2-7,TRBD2,CSVEVPGGRRSYEQYF,TGCAGCGTTGAAGTCCCAGGCGGGAGAAGGTCCTACGAGCAGTACTTC
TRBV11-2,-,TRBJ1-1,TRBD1,CASSLVGGQGMNTEAFF,TGTGCCAGCAGCTTAGTAGGGGGACAGGGGATGAACACTGAAGCTTTCTTT
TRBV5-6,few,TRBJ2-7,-,CASSFQSGTYEQYF,TGTGCCAGCAGCTTCCAAAGCGGAACCTACGAGCAGTACTTC
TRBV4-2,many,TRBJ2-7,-,CASSQDEGFEQYF,TGTGCCAGCAGCCAAGATGAAGGTTTCGAGCAGTACTTC
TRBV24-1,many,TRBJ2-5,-,CATSDPTKQQETQYF,TGTGCCACCAGTGATCCCACTAAACAACAAGAGACCCAGTACTTC
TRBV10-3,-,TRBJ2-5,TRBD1,CASSAWDRGQETQYF,TGTGCCAGCAGTGCCTGGGACAGGGGGCAAGAGACCCAGTACTTC
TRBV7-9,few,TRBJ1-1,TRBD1,CASSLTQGTNTEAFF,TGTGCCAGCAGCCTCACACAGGGGACGAACACTGAAGCTTTCTTT
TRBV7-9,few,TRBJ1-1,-,CASSLWWRGRGMNTEAFF,TGTGCCAGCAGCTTATGGTGGAGGGGGAGAGGCATGAACACTGAAGCTTTCTTT
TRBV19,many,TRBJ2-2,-,CASSKPGELFF,TGTGCCAGTAGTAAGCCCGGGGAGCTGTTTTTT
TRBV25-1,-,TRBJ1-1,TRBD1,CASSKRQGAGNTEAFF,TGTGCCAGCAGCAAACGACAGGGTGCAGGGAACACTGAAGCTTTCTTT
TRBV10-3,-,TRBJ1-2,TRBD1,CASQQGASNYGYTF,TGTGCCAGCCAGCAGGGGGCTTCTAACTATGGCTACACCTTC
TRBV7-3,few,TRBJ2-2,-,CASSSISNTGELFF,TGTGCCAGCAGCTCCATTAGCAACACCGGGGAGCTGTTTTTT
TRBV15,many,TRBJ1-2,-,CATSEPGENYGYTF,TGTGCCACCAGCGAACCAGGGGAGAACTATGGCTACACCTTC
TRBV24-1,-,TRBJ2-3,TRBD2,CATRSAGGVDTRYF,TGTGCCACCAGAAGCGCGGGGGGTGTGGATACGCGGTATTTT
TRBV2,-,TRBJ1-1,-,CASSEFKLMNTEAFF,TGTGCCAGCAGTGAATTTAAGCTCATGAACACTGAAGCTTTCTTT
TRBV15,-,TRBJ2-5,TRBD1,CATSNPGQGETQYF,TGTGCCACCAGCAATCCGGGACAGGGAGAGACCCAGTACTTC
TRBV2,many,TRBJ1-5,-,CASSNDSPQQPQHF,TGTGCCAGCAGTAATGACAGCCCCCAGCAGCCCCAGCATTTT
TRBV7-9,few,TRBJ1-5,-,CASSFSGEGNQPQHF,TGTGCCAGCAGCTTTTCGGGGGAGGGGAATCAGCCCCAGCATTTT
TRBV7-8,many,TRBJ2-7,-,CASSYAGATGSYEQYF,TGTGCCAGCAGCTACGCAGGGGCCACAGGCTCCTACGAGCAGTACTTC